Listed below are T cell receptor beta chains from one sample, sequenced in a study of post-analysis software for immune sequencing data. TCRdb re-called the PCR reads through MiXCR, storing one row per CDR3 protein. The sample contains some 800,000 distinct CDR3 sequences, roughly 46% of which appear only once. The specimen was blood. Receptors were obtained from a girl aged 10-17 years with multiple sclerosis. CDR3s leave out the opening cysteine and the closing phenylalanine or tryptophan. Fields, in order: V gene, CDR3 protein.

>TRBV5-5
ASSSRLGTDGEQF
>TRBV7-6
ASSLAFGGSPGGEQF
>TRBV4-1
ASSHNIQNGELF
>TRBV12-3/TRBV12-4
AGSLRVGLAEETQY
>TRBV9
ASSVFATSYNEQF
>TRBV3-1
ASRISGRSDEQF
>TRBV10-3
ATIGVANHTDTQY
>TRBV7-9
ASSRDISNQPQH
>TRBV6-2/TRBV6-3
ASSYRVLENIQY
>TRBV2
ASVRESGTNTEAF
>TRBV11-2
ASRRPNLGTYNEQF
>TRBV9
ASSVGESRGQETQY
>TRBV7-3
ASSLSPSGRSGDTQY
>TRBV27
ASRRTSGRWEGNEQF
>TRBV5-1
ASSLGTGGNDEQY
>TRBV6-6
ASSGTRSGANVLT
>TRBV12-3/TRBV12-4
ASRTRLRETQY
>TRBV5-5
ASSRRTANTEAF
>TRBV20-1
SARVRPEVLH
>TRBV9
ASSVAGGGETQY
>TRBV10-3
AISSGASYNEQF
>TRBV7-9
ASIGGSSLREQY
>TRBV27
ASSQQGNEQF
>TRBV9
ASSDRERETQY
>TRBV24-1
ATSAGQSNQPQH
>TRBV7-2
ASSLGGLTGELF
>TRBV4-3
ASSKLGNEQF
>TRBV7-2
ASSTPGQLYNEQF
>TRBV12-3/TRBV12-4
ASSLAGVGTYEQY
>TRBV10-3
AISESRQGGGDTQY
>TRBV2
ASRRGGQQNTEAF
>TRBV11-2
ASSTRQAVSEAF
>TRBV20-1
SARADRAGTGNQPQH
>TRBV20-1
SANTPEAGRGETQY